A single sample gave rise to the 26 T cell receptor beta chains below, sequenced in a study of T-cell memory formation after mild COVID-19 (dated by TCRdb to the early 2020s). Library preparation was by 5' RACE. Sequencer: Illumina NovaSeq 6000. TCRdb took the public reads, trimmed them with fastp at Q25, ran MiXCR for clone calling and kept in-frame beta chains. All rows with the same CDR3 protein become a single entry with the most common DNA and genes. Here the sample has around 410,000 distinct CDR3 sequences; less than 25% occur a single time. The biggest ten clones account for approximately 14% of the sample. The sequencing sample was made of PBMCs or a T cell subset sorted from them (not recorded which). These receptors were taken from an adult woman who had mild COVID-19 (a few samples of this study predate the infection). The sample titles of this study are shuffled in the database, so cell type and time point are left out; the donor was told from shared clones.

The V gene is TRBV24-1, the J gene TRBJ2-1; TRBD1 might be the D (6 bases). Trimming removed 4 bases from V and 10 bases from J, with 13 bases in between. The CDR3 is 13 residues long. Per the germline V gene, CDR1 is KGHDR and CDR2 is SFDVKD. CDR3: CATSDPMDREQFF. The CDR3 DNA follows: TGTGCCACCAGTGACCCGATGGACAGAGAGCAGTTCTTC.

The sample holds many counts of this clonotype. This chain joins TRBV28 and TRBJ2-3; 7 nucleotides match TRBD1. CDR1 is MDHEN and CDR2 is SYDVKM in the germline V gene. CDR3 length equals 14 residues. V lost 6 bases, J lost 8 bases, and 11 bases stayed unmatched. The CDR3 coding sequence is TGTGCCAGCAGCCCAGGGGGACCTCGGCCTACGCAGTATTTT. Residues: CASSPGGPRPTQYF.

This chain joins TRBV5-5 and TRBJ2-5, with D uncertain. The V end was cut by 4 bases, the J end by 7 bases, with 23 bases between. The CDR3 contains 16 residues. The germline V gene encodes CDR1 SGHKS and CDR2 YYEKEE (reference sequence). The CDR3 loop is CASSPSRGAAIGTQYF. Here the CDR3 DNA reads TGTGCCAGCAGCCCATCTCGCGGTGCCGCCATTGGGACCCAGTACTTC.

The chain couples TRBV7-9 to TRBJ2-5; D possibly corresponds to TRBD2 (6 bases). The V end lost 6 bases, the J end lost 0 bases, and 8 bases lay between the germline ends. Germline-derived CDR1 and CDR2 are SEHNR and FQNEAQ (reference sequence). This CDR3 region has 13 residues. The CDR3 coding sequence is TGTGCCAGCAGGTGGGACTACCAAGAGACCCAGTACTTC. This gives the protein CASRWDYQETQYF. The variable domain in full, completed from reference TRBV7-9 and TRBJ2-5, reads DTGVSQNPRHKITKRGQNVTFRCDPISEHNRLYWYRQTLGQGPEFLTYFQNEAQLEKSRLLSDRFSAERPKGSFSTLEIQRTEQGDSAMYLCASRWDYQETQYFGPGTRLLVL.

This clonotype was counted only a few times. The rearrangement links TRBV6-5 to TRBJ1-1; the D is unclear. Germline CDR1 and CDR2: MNHEY and SVGAGI. There are 14 residues in the CDR3. The V and J ends lost 0 bases and 1 base respectively, with 6 bases between them. The DNA of the CDR3 is TGTGCCAGCAGTTACTCGACGTGGAACACTGAAGCTTTCTTT. Its protein is CASSYSTWNTEAFF.

This clonotype was recorded many times. The chain links TRBV20-1 to TRBJ1-2; TRBD1 aligns across 10 bases. The V segment lost 0 bases and the J segment 6 bases; nucleotides outside the gene matches: 10. CDR3 length: 16 residues. Germline lookup yields CDR1 DFQATT and CDR2 SNEGSKA (reference sequence). The CDR3 DNA follows: TGCAGTGCTAGAGAGAATCCGGGACAGGGGCGGGATGGCTACACCTTC. Its protein is CSARENPGQGRDGYTF.

The chain recombines TRBV7-3 with TRBJ2-3; D is ambiguous. Trimming took off 0 bases at V and 0 bases at J, with 10 bases between the two ends. CDR3 length: 16 residues. Per the germline V gene, CDR1 is SGHTA and CDR2 is FQGTGA. This chain's CDR3 is CASSLTSASSTDTQYF. The CDR3, as DNA: TGTGCCAGCAGCTTAACGTCTGCGTCTAGCACAGATACGCAGTATTTT.

V usage is TRBV2 and J usage is TRBJ1-1; TRBD1 is a possible D gene (5 bases). This CDR3 has 17 amino acids. Trimming left V 2 bases short and J 1 base short, with 17 bases between. The germline CDR1 and CDR2 sequences are SNHLY and FYNNEI. CDR3 region: CASSERGPVQKNTEAFF. The CDR3 region has the DNA TGTGCCAGCAGTGAAAGGGGACCGGTGCAAAAGAACACTGAAGCTTTCTTT.

This clonotype has a count of ten or more. V and J are TRBV12-3 or TRBV12-4 and TRBJ2-3; tentative D call: TRBD1 (5 bases). V lost 2 bases to trimming and J lost 2 bases, with 11 bases between them. The CDR3 runs 15 residues. CDR3 nucleotide sequence: TGTGCCAGCAGTTTATCCGGACACACCACAGATACGCAGTATTTT. Protein product: CASSLSGHTTDTQYF.

V gene TRBV12-3 or TRBV12-4 combines with J gene TRBJ1-4, with D uncertain. Trimming stripped 4 bases from V and 8 bases from J, with 14 bases between. The CDR3 runs 14 residues. The CDR3 protein is CASSSRFDREKLFF. For the CDR3, the DNA is TGTGCCAGCAGTTCCCGTTTCGATAGGGAAAAACTGTTTTTT.

This clonotype turned up a few times. The chain joins TRBV7-2 to TRBJ2-1, with D tentatively TRBD1 (7 bases). Germline V gives CDR1 SGHTA, CDR2 FQGNSA. The CDR3 length is 15 residues. Trimming removed 3 bases from V and 4 bases from J, with 13 bases in between. CDR3 sequence reads: CASSLGGQRYNEQFF. The CDR3 DNA reads TGTGCCAGCAGCTTGGGGGGACAGCGTTACAATGAGCAGTTCTTC.

This clonotype was detected a few times. V and J are TRBV5-5 and TRBJ2-1, with D possibly matching TRBD2 (7 bases). Germline V gene data show CDR1 as SGHKS and CDR2 as YYEKEE (reference sequence). This CDR3 is 15 amino acids long. V shed 0 bases and J shed 5 bases, with 12 bases lying between them. The CDR3 sequence: CASSLGPRGHNEQFF. DNA of the CDR3: TGTGCCAGCAGCTTGGGTCCGCGGGGGCACAATGAGCAGTTCTTC. Using reference TRBV5-5 and TRBJ2-1 for the parts outside the CDR3, the full variable domain is DAGVTQSPTHLIKTRGQQVTLRCSPISGHKSVSWYQQVLGQGPQFIFQYYEKEERGRGNFPDRFSARQFPNYSSELNVNALLLGDSALYLCASSLGPRGHNEQFFGPGTRLTVL.

J is TRBJ2-3 and V is TRBV30, with D uncertain. This CDR3 comprises 13 residues. CDR1 and CDR2 from the germline V gene are GTSNPN and SVGIG (reference sequence). Trimming stripped 1 base from V and 4 bases from J, with 9 bases between. The CDR3 reads CAWSGVAPDTQYF. CDR3 nucleotide sequence: TGTGCCTGGAGTGGGGTCGCGCCAGATACGCAGTATTTT.

This sequence joins TRBV7-2 and TRBJ2-1; no clear D. V lost 3 bases and J lost 4, with 19 bases in between. Germline CDR1 SGHTA, CDR2 FQGNSA. CDR3 length: 17 residues. For the CDR3, the DNA is TGTGCCAGCAGCTTCTCCCCTAGGACGGACGTGTACAATGAGCAGTTCTTC. It encodes CASSFSPRTDVYNEQFF.

This clonotype was recorded a few times. The V gene is TRBV18, the J gene TRBJ2-7; TRBD1 or TRBD2 may be the D gene (5 bases each). The germline V gene has CDR1 KGHSH and CDR2 LQKENI. V lost 0 bases, J lost 4 bases, and 16 bases lay in between. The CDR3 is 16 amino acids. In nucleotides, the CDR3 is TGTGCCAGCTCACCACCACCGGGACGGCCCCTATACGAGCAGTACTTC. Translating gives CASSPPPGRPLYEQYF.

The chain employs TRBV4-3 and TRBJ2-1; the D is unclear. The V end was cut by 1 base, the J end by 3 bases, with 16 bases between. The CDR3 is 17 residues long. Germline V CDR1 and CDR2: LGHNA, YSLEER. CDR3 DNA sequence: TGCGCCAGCAGCCAAGTATTTTGGCTGCCGAACTACAATGAGCAGTTCTTC. It specifies CASSQVFWLPNYNEQFF.

The sample holds a few counts of this clonotype. This chain links TRBV9 with TRBJ2-1; 7 nucleotides align to TRBD1. CDR3 length: 16 residues. Losses at the gene ends were 0 bases for V and 10 bases for J; bases not matched to a gene: 13. The V gene's germline CDR1 is SGDLS and CDR2 YYNGEE. The CDR3 sequence is CASSVVEGTAGIEQFF. The CDR3 nucleotides read TGTGCCAGCAGCGTAGTAGAAGGGACAGCTGGTATAGAGCAGTTCTTC.

This clonotype appeared a few times. J is TRBJ2-2 and V is TRBV11-2; D ambiguous. Per the germline V gene, CDR1 is SGHAT and CDR2 is FQNNGV. The CDR3 loop spans 15 amino acids. With 0 bases removed from V and 7 bases from J, the gap between germline ends came to 12 bases. The CDR3 DNA is TGTGCCAGCAGCTTAGACGTACCCCCCAACGGGGAGCTGTTTTTT. Protein sequence: CASSLDVPPNGELFF.

This clonotype has only a few counts. The chain combines TRBV11-2 with TRBJ2-2, with 12 bases matching TRBD1. CDR3 length: 17 amino acids. CDR1 SGHAT and CDR2 FQNNGV come from the germline V gene. With 5 bases clipped from V and 6 bases from J, the junction kept 10 bases outside the gene matches. The chain's CDR3 is CASSRNRDRGRAGELFF. The CDR3 nucleotides read TGTGCCAGCAGCCGAAACCGGGACAGGGGGCGCGCCGGGGAGCTGTTTTTT. The variable domain in full, completed from reference TRBV11-2 and TRBJ2-2, reads EAGVAQSPRYKIIEKRQSVAFWCNPISGHATLYWYQQILGQGPKLLIQFQNNGVVDDSQLPKDRFSAERLKGVDSTLKIQPAKLEDSAVYLCASSRNRDRGRAGELFFGEGSRLTVL.

This clonotype was picked up a small number of times. This chain links TRBV29-1 with TRBJ2-3; 11 positions agree with TRBD2. The CDR3 has 15 amino acids. Germline V CDR1 and CDR2: SQVTM, ANQGSEA. Germline trimming cut 6 bases from V and 6 bases from J; bases unmatched to any gene: 11. CDR3 loop: CSVRVGLAGGDTQYF. CDR3 in DNA: TGCAGCGTCCGCGTAGGTCTAGCGGGAGGTGATACGCAGTATTTT.

This clonotype was detected only once. This rearrangement joins TRBV30 to TRBJ1-1, with D possibly matching TRBD1 (5 bases). The germline V gene has CDR1 GTSNPN and CDR2 SVGIG (reference sequence). The CDR3 is made up of 14 amino acids. Trimming took off 2 bases at V and 0 bases at J, with 10 bases between the two ends. DNA of the CDR3: TGTGCCTGGAGTCTCCCGACAGTGAACACTGAAGCTTTCTTT. This encodes CAWSLPTVNTEAFF. Supplemented by reference TRBV30 and TRBJ1-1, the full variable domain reads SQTIHQWPATLVQPVGSPLSLECTVEGTSNPNLYWYRQAAGRGLQLLFYSVGIGQISSEVPQNLSASRPQDRQFILSSKKLLLSDSGFYLCAWSLPTVNTEAFFGQGTRLTVV.

Only a few counts were recorded for this clonotype. V and J are TRBV7-6 and TRBJ2-7; tentatively, D is TRBD1 or TRBD2 (5 bases each). This CDR3 region has 14 residues. V was shortened by 4 bases and J by 2 bases, with 12 bases between the two germline ends. Germline-derived CDR1 and CDR2 are SGHVS and FNYEAQ. For the CDR3, the DNA is TGTGCCAGCAGCTCAGCTGGGGACCCCTACGAGCAGTACTTC. This gives the protein CASSSAGDPYEQYF.

The chain uses TRBV7-8 and TRBJ1-6; tentatively, D is TRBD1 (6 bases). With 6 bases removed from V and 3 bases from J, the gap between germline ends came to 12 bases. The length of the CDR3 is 15 residues. The germline gives CDR1 SGHVS, CDR2 FQNEAQ. Here the CDR3 reads CASSSTGDYNSPLHF. CDR3 in DNA: TGTGCCAGCAGTTCGACAGGCGACTATAATTCACCCCTCCACTTT.

This rearrangement joins TRBV25-1 to TRBJ2-1, with 7 bases identical to TRBD2. V was clipped by 8 bases and J by 2 bases; unmatched bases: 6. The CDR3 is 14 amino acids. Germline assignment: CDR1 MGHDK and CDR2 SYGVNS. CDR3 loop: CASCQRGPYNEQFF. The CDR3 nucleotides are TGTGCCAGCTGCCAGCGGGGACCCTACAATGAGCAGTTCTTC. Combining the CDR3 with reference TRBV25-1 and TRBJ2-1 gives the whole variable domain EADIYQTPRYLVIGTGKKITLECSQTMGHDKMYWYQQDPGMELHLIHYSYGVNSTEKGDLSSESTVSRIRTEHFPLTLESARPSHTSQYLCASCQRGPYNEQFFGPGTRLTVL.

This clonotype was seen a few times. The chain is built from TRBV9 and TRBJ2-3, with D possibly matching TRBD2 (6 bases). Germline V gene lookup returns CDR1 SGDLS and CDR2 YYNGEE. Trimming stripped 3 bases from V and 4 bases from J, with 21 bases between. CDR3 length: 17 amino acids. CDR3: CASSARAWGESADTQYF. For the CDR3, the DNA is TGTGCCAGCAGCGCGAGGGCCTGGGGGGAATCCGCAGATACGCAGTATTTT.

The genes are TRBV24-1 and TRBJ1-1; TRBD1 aligns across 7 bases. Germline-derived CDR1 and CDR2 are KGHDR and SFDVKD. With 0 bases clipped from V and 0 bases from J, the junction kept 12 bases outside the gene matches. This CDR3 spans 19 amino acids. CDR3 amino acids: CATSDLKRWGQSMNTEAFF. For the CDR3, the DNA is TGTGCCACCAGTGATTTGAAGCGGTGGGGACAGTCTATGAACACTGAAGCTTTCTTT.